This T cell receptor beta chain was observed in a study of T cells in localized non-small cell lung cancer. Notes on this clone: Antigen unknown.

Study results and limitations: Of the tissues analyzed, uninvolved adjacent lung showed maximal T cell clonality, greater than tumor. For the top 100 tumor clones, a median about 50 also appeared in adjacent lung. Investigators sequenced only a single tumor region, leaving heterogeneity possible.

Germline-derived CDR1 and CDR2 are WSHSY and SAAADI. Trimming removed 6 bases at V and 1 base at J, with 13 bases between. This CDR3 has 15 amino acids. TCRdb keeps only in-frame clones here, not all; method: immunoSEQ multiplex PCR. The sample consists of some 66,000 clones, 84% of them appearing once. Sequencing was performed on peripheral blood, taken before any cancer treatment. This TCR was sampled from a female donor older than 55 with stage I lung adenocarcinoma. The V and J genes are TRBV10-2 and TRBJ1-3; D gene uncertain. CDR3: CASRDRRRSGNTIYF. The DNA for the CDR3 is TGCGCCAGCAGGGACCGAAGGAGGTCTGGAAACACCATATATTTT.